Below, 29 T cell receptor beta chains from the same sample are listed, as sequenced in a study of T cell responses to AZD1222 COVID-19 vaccine. Sequencing used immunoSEQ multiplex PCR; TCRdb keeps in-frame clones, though not all of them. This sample carries roughly 100,000 clones, about nine tenths of them seen once, and the ten largest clones take 3.3%. This material consisted of peripheral blood, taken 28 days after the second dose of the MenACWY control vaccine. The source is an adult who received the MenACWY meningococcal vaccine as a control.

The rearrangement uses TRBV27 and TRBJ2-5; 8 bases map to TRBD2. Germline CDR1 reads MNHEY; CDR2 reads SMNVEV (reference sequence). The CDR3 length is 17 residues. With 6 bases clipped from V and 5 bases from J, the junction kept 17 bases outside the gene matches. CDR3 protein: CASSMGLGGARRETQYF. Written as DNA, the CDR3 is TGTGCCAGCAGCATGGGACTAGGGGGGGCGCGTAGGGAGACCCAGTACTTC.

The DNA of the CDR3 is TGCGCCAGCAGCTGGGACAGGGAACAGACCCAGTACTTC. It translates to CASSWDREQTQYF. The chain is built from TRBV5-1 and TRBJ2-5, with 9 bases fitting TRBD1. The V and J ends lost 3 bases and 6 bases, in that order; junction bases with no gene match: 3. From germline, CDR1 is SGHRS and CDR2 YFSETQ. The CDR3 extends over 13 amino acids.

The chain links TRBV19 to TRBJ2-7; 7 positions match TRBD1. Germline V lookup: CDR1 LNHDA, CDR2 SQIVND (reference sequence). CDR3 length: 15 residues. After removal of 5 bases from V and 3 bases from J, the junction contained 10 bases not matched to a gene. CDR3 DNA: TGTGCCAGTAGTTTCCGGGACAGTCCGGACTACGAGCAGTACTTC. Its translation: CASSFRDSPDYEQYF.

The CDR3 sequence is CASSEEARGIPTDTQYF. Here the CDR3 DNA reads TGTGCCAGCAGTGAAGAAGCGAGAGGTATCCCCACAGATACGCAGTATTTT. The J gene is TRBJ2-3, the V gene TRBV6-1; D remains unclear. CDR3 length equals 17 residues. From germline, CDR1 is MNHNS and CDR2 SASEGT. V lost 1 base and J lost 2, with 16 bases in between.

The chain links TRBV5-4 to TRBJ2-4; D remains unclear. CDR3 size: 14 residues. Germline CDR1 SGHNT, CDR2 YYREEE (reference sequence). Deletions cut 3 bases from V and 1 base from J, with 8 bases between. The CDR3, as DNA: TGTGCCAGCAGCTGGCCTGGGGCCAAAAACATTCAGTACTTC. Translated, it gives CASSWPGAKNIQYF.

The chain recombines TRBV5-4 with TRBJ2-5; 9 bases align to TRBD1. The CDR3 spans 14 residues. J gave up 4 bases and V 3 bases, and 4 bases lay outside the gene matches. Germline V gene sequence: CDR1 SGHNT, CDR2 YYREEE (reference sequence). CDR3 sequence reads: CASSWGTGRETQYF. The CDR3 coding sequence is TGTGCCAGCAGCTGGGGGACAGGGAGAGAGACCCAGTACTTC.

The chain joins TRBV28 to TRBJ2-7; tentatively, D is TRBD2 (7 bases). V was clipped by 7 bases and J by 5 bases, with 18 bases between them. The CDR3 has 14 residues. Germline V gene lookup returns CDR1 MDHEN and CDR2 SYDVKM. Written as DNA, the CDR3 is TGTGCCAGCACCATGGGGGGGGCGGCCCACGAGCAGTACTTC. It codes for CASTMGGAAHEQYF.

J is TRBJ2-1 and V is TRBV10-3, with D perhaps TRBD2 (6 bases). The CDR3 covers 13 residues. V gave up 5 bases and J gave up 8 bases, with 13 bases separating them. Germline CDR1 reads ENHRY; CDR2 reads SYGVKD. The CDR3 DNA sequence: TGTGCCATCAGTACCCGGGGGTTCGATGAGCAGTTCTTC. Its protein product is CAISTRGFDEQFF.

V and J are TRBV7-2 and TRBJ1-1; D possibly corresponds to TRBD1 (5 bases). The V gene lost 6 bases and the J gene lost 3 bases, with 17 bases spanning the gap. The length of the CDR3 is 15 residues. CDR1 is SGHTA and CDR2 is FQGNSA in the germline V gene. The CDR3 spells CASRPTTSRDTEAFF. Here the CDR3 DNA reads TGTGCCAGCAGGCCTACGACGAGCAGGGACACTGAAGCTTTCTTT.

This chain joins TRBV27 and TRBJ1-1; 10 bases map to TRBD1. V lost 8 bases to trimming and J lost 1 base; unmatched junction nucleotides: 7. Per germline, CDR1 MNHEY and CDR2 SMNVEV (reference sequence). This CDR3 contains 15 residues. This chain's CDR3 is CASLRQGAGNTEAFF. In nucleotides, the CDR3 is TGTGCCAGCTTACGACAGGGGGCTGGGAACACTGAAGCTTTCTTT.

A remark on this clone: Additional DNA sequences in this sample encode the identical CDR3. The chain combines TRBV20-1 with TRBJ1-1, with D uncertain. The germline CDR1 and CDR2 sequences are DFQATT and SNEGSKA (reference sequence). The CDR3 loop spans 12 amino acids. Trimming left V 3 bases short and J 2 bases short, with 7 bases between. Here the CDR3 reads CSASGGNTEAFF. In DNA, the CDR3 is TGCAGTGCTAGTGGAGGAAACACTGAAGCTTTCTTT.

This clone is labeled medium-sized. The chain combines TRBV28 with TRBJ1-2; 10 positions agree with TRBD1. Germline-derived CDR1 and CDR2 are MDHEN and SYDVKM. V trimming: 3 bases; J trimming: 1 base; junction bases outside the gene matches: 8. The CDR3 loop spans 17 amino acids. The CDR3 is CASSLGDRGEDNYGYTF. As DNA, the CDR3 is TGTGCCAGCAGTTTGGGGGACAGGGGCGAGGATAACTATGGCTACACCTTC.

The V gene is TRBV7-3, the J gene TRBJ2-5; 10 bases map to TRBD1. The V gene end was trimmed by 5 bases and the J gene end by 5 bases; junction bases not matched to a gene: 5. The germline V gene has CDR1 SGHTA and CDR2 FQGTGA. The CDR3 is made up of 14 amino acids. Here the CDR3 reads CASSPGQGGETQYF. Written as DNA, the CDR3 is TGTGCCAGCAGCCCCGGACAGGGGGGCGAGACCCAGTACTTC.

The chain uses TRBV28 and TRBJ1-6, with D maybe TRBD1 (5 bases). The ends were cut back, 3 bases at V and 10 bases at J, with 19 bases in the middle. CDR3 length: 16 amino acids. Germline values: CDR1 MDHEN, CDR2 SYDVKM. The DNA of the CDR3 is TGTGCCAGCAGTTTTTCGGGCAGGGCCTCTACCTCACCCCTCCACTTT. Its translation is CASSFSGRASTSPLHF.

The rearrangement joins TRBV3-1 (or the pseudogene TRBV3-2) to TRBJ2-4, with TRBD2 matching over 7 bases. Looked up from germline, CDR1 is LGHDT and CDR2 is YNNKEL (reference sequence). The junction had 7 bases not matched to a gene; V was cut back by 4 bases and J by 4 bases. There are 15 residues in the CDR3. The CDR3 is CASSPAMGGKNIQYF. For the CDR3, the DNA is TGTGCCAGCAGCCCCGCAATGGGGGGGAAAAACATTCAGTACTTC.

The chain is built from TRBV21-1 and TRBJ1-2; TRBD1 is taken as the D call from the table, unchecked against the DNA. TRBV21-1 is a pseudogene segment. This CDR3 is built from 14 residues. The DNA of the CDR3 is TGTGCCAGCAGCAAGGACAAAGCTAACTATGGCTACACCTTC. Protein product: CASSKDKANYGYTF.

The chain couples TRBV11-2 to TRBJ2-2; 8 bases fit TRBD2. The junction had 5 bases not matched to a gene; V was cut back by 5 bases and J by 3 bases. Germline assignment: CDR1 SGHAT and CDR2 FQNNGV. The CDR3 runs 15 residues. The CDR3 loop is CASSLGGGHTGELFF. DNA of the CDR3: TGTGCCAGCAGCCTCGGGGGGGGGCACACCGGGGAGCTGTTTTTT.

This chain joins TRBV6-5 and TRBJ2-7; 9 bases agree with TRBD2. The CDR3 runs 15 residues. The V gene's germline CDR1 is MNHEY and CDR2 SVGAGI. J lost 1 base, V lost 3 bases, and 4 bases had no gene match. CDR3 nucleotide sequence: TGTGCCAGCAGTTATTTAGCGGGGGTTTCCTACGAGCAGTACTTC. Translated, it gives CASSYLAGVSYEQYF.

The rearrangement links TRBV6-6 to TRBJ2-1; no firm D call. Germline V gene sequence: CDR1 MNHNY, CDR2 SVGAGI (reference sequence). The CDR3 is 12 amino acids. Trimming removed 3 bases at V and 5 bases at J, with 5 bases between. CDR3 region: CASSYQDNEQFF. In nucleotides, the CDR3 is TGTGCCAGCAGTTATCAGGACAATGAGCAGTTCTTC.

The chain combines TRBV6-5 with TRBJ1-2; tentative D call: TRBD1 (6 bases). The CDR3 consists of 14 residues. CDR1 and CDR2 (germline): MNHEY, SVGAGI. Trimming removed 7 bases at V and 6 bases at J, with 18 bases between. CDR3 in DNA: TGTGCCAGCACTACTATTTGGGGGGCCCATGGCTACACCTTC. This codes for CASTTIWGAHGYTF.

The chain uses TRBV19 and TRBJ2-1, with D possibly matching TRBD1 (6 bases). Trimming left V 1 base short and J 2 bases short, with 9 bases between. Germline V lookup: CDR1 LNHDA, CDR2 SQIVND (reference sequence). This CDR3 has 15 residues. CDR3 sequence: CASSIGQGTYNEQFF. CDR3 sequence (DNA): TGTGCCAGTAGTATAGGGCAGGGGACCTACAATGAGCAGTTCTTC.

Comment on this clone: A read error may explain this, as a much larger clone is one base away. The J gene is TRBJ1-6, the V gene TRBV7-3; maybe TRBD1 (6 bases). The V end lost 6 bases, the J end lost 8 bases, and 14 bases lay between the germline ends. CDR3 length: 14 amino acids. Germline CDR1 and CDR2: SGHTA and FQGTGA. CDR3 residues: CASSSEQGHSPLHF. The CDR3 bases are TGTGCCAGCAGTTCGGAACAGGGTCATTCACCCCTCCACTTT.

The V gene is TRBV9, the J gene TRBJ1-3, with D perhaps matching TRBD1 (5 bases). The CDR3 consists of 15 residues. Per the germline V gene, CDR1 is SGDLS and CDR2 is YYNGEE. V was shortened by 0 bases and J by 0 bases, with 7 bases between the two germline ends. CDR3 sequence reads: CASSVGQRSGNTIYF. The CDR3 DNA follows: TGTGCCAGCAGCGTAGGACAGCGCTCTGGAAACACCATATATTTT.

This sequence joins TRBV6-5 and TRBJ2-2, with D possibly matching TRBD2 (5 bases). Per the germline V gene, CDR1 is MNHEY and CDR2 is SVGAGI. CDR3 length: 14 amino acids. Trimming took 2 bases from V and 3 from J, leaving 7 bases between them. The CDR3 DNA reads TGTGCCAGCAGTTACGGAGGTTACACCGGGGAGCTGTTTTTT. The encoded protein is CASSYGGYTGELFF.

This clone was seen once. The chain carries TRBV6-6 and TRBJ1-5; 7 bases match TRBD1. The germline V gene encodes CDR1 MNHNY and CDR2 SVGAGI (reference sequence). The V gene end was trimmed by 7 bases and the J gene end by 10 bases; junction bases not matched to a gene: 13. This CDR3 has 14 residues. DNA of the CDR3: TGTGCCAGCATATACCGGCAGGGGGATGGACCCCAGCATTTT. The encoded protein is CASIYRQGDGPQHF.

The chain combines TRBV7-8 with TRBJ2-3; D perhaps matches TRBD1 (7 bases). Germline CDR1 is SGHVS and CDR2 is FQNEAQ. V was clipped by 3 bases and J by 4 bases, with 11 bases between them. CDR3 length equals 14 residues. The CDR3 loop is CASSFQGGADTQYF. CDR3 DNA: TGTGCCAGCAGCTTTCAGGGGGGCGCAGATACGCAGTATTTT.

J is TRBJ2-3 and V is TRBV29-1; TRBD2 agrees at 7 bases. With 4 bases clipped from V and 2 bases from J, the junction kept 9 bases outside the gene matches. The germline V gene encodes CDR1 SQVTM and CDR2 ANQGSEA. The CDR3 runs 15 residues. The CDR3, as DNA: TGCAGCGTTGGCCCAGTGCGGGGGTCCACAGATACGCAGTATTTT. The encoded protein is CSVGPVRGSTDTQYF.

The chain combines TRBV4-2 with TRBJ1-2; maybe TRBD1 (5 bases). Trimming left V 1 base short and J 12 bases short, with 21 bases between. CDR3 length: 15 residues. In germline, CDR1 is LGHNA, CDR2 YNFKEQ. CDR3 in DNA: TGTGCCAGCAGCCAAGGACAGCTGGGAAGCTATCCGGACACCTTC. Amino acid sequence: CASSQGQLGSYPDTF.

The chain employs TRBV7-8 and TRBJ1-1; D is ambiguous. This CDR3 comprises 14 residues. Germline CDR1 SGHVS, CDR2 FQNEAQ. Trimming shortened V by 5 bases and J by 0 bases, and 10 bases separated the two germline ends. The CDR3 DNA sequence: TGTGCCAGCAGCAAAAGAGACATGAACACTGAAGCTTTCTTT. Encoded protein: CASSKRDMNTEAFF.